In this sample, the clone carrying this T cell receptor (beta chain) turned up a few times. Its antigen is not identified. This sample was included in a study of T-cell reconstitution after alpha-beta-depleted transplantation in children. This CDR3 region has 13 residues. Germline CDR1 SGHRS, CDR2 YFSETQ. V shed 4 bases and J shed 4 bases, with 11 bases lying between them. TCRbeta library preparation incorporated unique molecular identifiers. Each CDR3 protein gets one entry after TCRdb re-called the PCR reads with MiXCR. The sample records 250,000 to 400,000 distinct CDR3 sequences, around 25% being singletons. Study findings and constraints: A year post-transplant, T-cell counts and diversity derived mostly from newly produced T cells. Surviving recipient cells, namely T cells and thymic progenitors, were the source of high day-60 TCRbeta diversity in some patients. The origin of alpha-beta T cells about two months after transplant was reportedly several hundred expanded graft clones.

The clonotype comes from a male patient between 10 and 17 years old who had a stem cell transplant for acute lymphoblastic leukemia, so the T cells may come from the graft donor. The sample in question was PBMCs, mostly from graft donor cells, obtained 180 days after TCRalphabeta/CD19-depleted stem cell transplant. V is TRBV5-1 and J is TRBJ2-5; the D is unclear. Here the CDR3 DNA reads TGCGCCAGCAGCCCTGGCCCTCTAGAGACCCAGTACTTC. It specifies CASSPGPLETQYF.